The clone carrying this T cell receptor (beta chain) appeared many times. Its antigen is currently unknown. The junction departs from the called germline gene at one end, perhaps through a read error. This sample was included in a study of T cell repertoires in cytomegalovirus infection. Across the study: CMV infection and matching HLA type were both indicated by public TCR beta signatures. Findings and caveats of the study: The response measured ex vivo was dominated by TCR beta clonotypes (HLA-C-restricted and CMV-specific).

TCRdb analysed the reads with MiXCR anew, one entry per CDR3 protein. The table shows fewer than 250,000 distinct CDR3 sequences, with over 9% occurring only once. The CDR3 runs 13 residues. The germline CDR1 and CDR2 sequences are MNHEY and SMNVEV (reference sequence). The sequence derives from a human donor in good health (CMV status not recorded). Some clones in this sample may be carry-over from other donors' samples. The sequenced material came from PBMCs. V gene TRBV27 combines with J gene TRBJ2-1; TRBD2 agrees at 7 bases. This chain's CDR3 is CASSLLLGREPFF. DNA of the CDR3: TGTGCCAGCAGTTTACTCCTGGGGAGGGAGCCGTTCTTC.